One and the same sample provided the 18 T cell receptor beta chains below, sequenced in a study of T cells expressing NK-cell markers. TCRdb reprocessed the 5' RACE reads, keeping one entry per CDR3 protein, no DNA. The sample data list some 140,000 distinct CDR3 sequences. The sequenced material came from blood T cells: a sorted CD56 or NKG2C T cell subset, CD4+ or CD8+ T cells, or bulk PBMC T cells (not recorded which). These receptors came from a woman aged 50 to 65 in good health.

J is TRBJ2-5 and V is TRBV4-1; TCRdb lists TRBD2, though no DNA is available to test this call. The CDR3 is 15 amino acids. Germline V gives CDR1 MGHRA, CDR2 YSYEKL. This CDR3 reads CASSHGPSGAQTQYF.

The rearrangement links TRBV29-1 to TRBJ2-7; the TCRdb D gene call, TRBD1, has no DNA to confirm it. There are 11 residues in the CDR3. Germline V gene data show CDR1 as SQVTM and CDR2 as ANQGSEA. This chain's CDR3 is CSVRRESEQYF.

The chain has TRBV5-6 and TRBJ2-1. CDR3 length: 13 residues. CDR1 SGHDT and CDR2 YYEEEE come from the germline V gene. The CDR3 here is CASSLVQINEQFF.

V gene TRBV7-3 combines with J gene TRBJ1-2. The CDR3 has 15 residues. CDR1 SGHTA and CDR2 FQGTGA come from the germline V gene. This chain's CDR3 is CASSMKLRSNYGYTF.

The chain recombines TRBV5-1 with TRBJ2-1; checking the TCRdb D call of TRBD2 is not possible without DNA. The CDR3 spans 15 residues. Germline CDR1 is SGHRS and CDR2 is YFSETQ. CDR3 region: CASNQTSGVYNEQFF.

The genes are TRBV29-1 and TRBJ2-3; the D call of TRBD2 rests on TCRdb alone, since no DNA is present to check it. Germline assignment: CDR1 SQVTM and CDR2 ANQGSEA. This CDR3 is built from 16 residues. CDR3 residues: CSVVGLAGDPPDTQYF.

The V call is TRBV27, the J call TRBJ1-2; TCRdb picks TRBD1, but there is no DNA to check that call. The CDR3 extends over 16 amino acids. CDR1 MNHEY and CDR2 SMNVEV come from the germline V gene (reference sequence). The CDR3 protein is CASSPVGQETTYGYTF.

This chain connects TRBV20-1 to TRBJ1-2; the D call from TCRdb, TRBD1, cannot be confirmed without DNA. Looked up from germline, CDR1 is DFQATT and CDR2 is SNEGSKA (reference sequence). The CDR3 length is 15 residues. The CDR3 spells CSARAGARRAGGYTF.

The V call is TRBV6-2 or TRBV6-3, the J call TRBJ2-1. Germline V gene data show CDR1 as MNHEY and CDR2 as SVGEGT. There are 13 residues in the CDR3. The CDR3 protein is CASSYGLVNEQFF.

The gene calls are TRBV4-1 and TRBJ2-1. The CDR3 contains 13 residues. CDR1 and CDR2 (germline): MGHRA, YSYEKL. CDR3 protein: CASSPKPYNEQFF.

The chain has TRBV20-1 and TRBJ2-3; TCRdb gives TRBD2 as the D gene, but with no DNA this cannot be confirmed. CDR1 is DFQATT, CDR2 SNEGSKA, per germline (reference sequence). CDR3 length: 16 residues. The CDR3 is CSAPDIGSGSTDTQYF.

J is TRBJ2-3 and V is TRBV20-1; as DNA is missing, the TRBD2 call by TCRdb cannot be tested. Germline V gives CDR1 DFQATT, CDR2 SNEGSKA (reference sequence). The CDR3 totals 17 residues. The CDR3 region is CSATRLAGGPETDTQYF.

The gene calls are TRBV2 and TRBJ2-5; the TRBD2 assignment by TCRdb is unverifiable without DNA. CDR3 length: 15 residues. CDR1 is SNHLY and CDR2 is FYNNEI in the germline V gene. The CDR3 loop is CASSNQREGRETQYF.

This chain connects TRBV19 to TRBJ1-2. This CDR3 contains 14 residues. Looked up from germline, CDR1 is LNHDA and CDR2 is SQIVND (reference sequence). CDR3 region: CASSPTDPLRGYTF.

The rearrangement uses TRBV12-3 or TRBV12-4 and TRBJ1-1; TCRdb designates TRBD1, a call that cannot be tested without DNA. This CDR3 region has 14 residues. The CDR3 spells CASSLMGGAKIAFF.

The genes are TRBV7-9 and TRBJ1-5. CDR3 length: 13 residues. The V gene's germline CDR1 is SEHNR and CDR2 FQNEAQ (reference sequence). The CDR3 region is CASVDGNNQPQHF.

This sequence joins TRBV10-3 and TRBJ1-5. The CDR3 has 15 amino acids. CDR1 is ENHRY and CDR2 is SYGVKD in the germline V gene. Here the CDR3 reads CAISVEGSTGQPQHF.

The chain couples TRBV29-1 to TRBJ2-7. Germline CDR1 SQVTM, CDR2 ANQGSEA. This CDR3 is built from 12 residues. The CDR3 sequence: CSVIMTGYEQYF.